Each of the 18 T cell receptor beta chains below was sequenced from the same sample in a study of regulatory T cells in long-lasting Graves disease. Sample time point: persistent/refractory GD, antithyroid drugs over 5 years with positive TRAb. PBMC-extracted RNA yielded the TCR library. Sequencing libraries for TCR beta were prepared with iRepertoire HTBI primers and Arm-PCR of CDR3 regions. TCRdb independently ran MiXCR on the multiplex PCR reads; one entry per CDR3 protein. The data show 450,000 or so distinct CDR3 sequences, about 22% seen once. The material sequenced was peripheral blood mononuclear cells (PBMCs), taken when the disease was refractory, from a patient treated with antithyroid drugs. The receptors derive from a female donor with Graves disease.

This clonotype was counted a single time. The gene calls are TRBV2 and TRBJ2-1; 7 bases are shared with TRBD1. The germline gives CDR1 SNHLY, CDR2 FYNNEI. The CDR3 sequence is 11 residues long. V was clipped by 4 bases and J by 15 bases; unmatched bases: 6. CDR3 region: CASSGGGKWFF. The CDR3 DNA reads TGTGCCAGCAGTGGAGGGGGCAAGTGGTTCTTC. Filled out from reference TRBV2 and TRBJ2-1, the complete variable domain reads EPEVTQTPSHQVTQMGQEVILRCVPISNHLYFYWYRQILGQKVEFLVSFYNNEISEKSEIFDDQFSVERPDGSNFTLKIRSTKLEDSAMYFCASSGGGKWFFGPGTRLTVL.

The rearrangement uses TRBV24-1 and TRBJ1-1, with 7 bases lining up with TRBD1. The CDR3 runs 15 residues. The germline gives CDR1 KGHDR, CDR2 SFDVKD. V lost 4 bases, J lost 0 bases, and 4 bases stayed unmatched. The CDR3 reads CATSDLRGLNTEAFF. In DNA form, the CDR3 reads TGTGCCACCAGTGACCTTAGGGGGCTGAACACTGAAGCTTTCTTT.

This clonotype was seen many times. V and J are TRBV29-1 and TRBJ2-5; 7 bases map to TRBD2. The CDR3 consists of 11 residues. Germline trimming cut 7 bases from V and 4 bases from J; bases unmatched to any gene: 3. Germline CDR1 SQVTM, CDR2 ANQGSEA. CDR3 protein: CSGGEGETQYF. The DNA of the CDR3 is TGCAGCGGGGGGGAGGGAGAGACCCAGTACTTC.

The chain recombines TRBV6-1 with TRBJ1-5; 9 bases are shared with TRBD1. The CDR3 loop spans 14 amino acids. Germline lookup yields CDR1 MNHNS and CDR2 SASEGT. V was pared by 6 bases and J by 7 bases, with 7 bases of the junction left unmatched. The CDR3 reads CASRPGQGSQPQHF. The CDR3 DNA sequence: TGTGCCAGCAGACCCGGACAGGGGTCGCAGCCCCAGCATTTT.

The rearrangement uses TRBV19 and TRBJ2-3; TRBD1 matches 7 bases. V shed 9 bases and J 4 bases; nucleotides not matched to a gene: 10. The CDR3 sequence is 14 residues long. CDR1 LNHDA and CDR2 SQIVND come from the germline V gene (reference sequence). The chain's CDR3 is CASRDSKPSDTQYF. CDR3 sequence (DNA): TGTGCCAGCCGGGACAGCAAGCCCTCAGATACGCAGTATTTT.

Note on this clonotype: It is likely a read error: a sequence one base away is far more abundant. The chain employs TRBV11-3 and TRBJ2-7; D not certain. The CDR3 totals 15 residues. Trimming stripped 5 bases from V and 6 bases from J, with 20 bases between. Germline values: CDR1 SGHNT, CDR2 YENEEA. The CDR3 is CASSLIANTASEQYF. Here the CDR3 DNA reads TGTGCCAGCAGCCTTATAGCAAACACAGCCAGCGAGCAGTACTTC. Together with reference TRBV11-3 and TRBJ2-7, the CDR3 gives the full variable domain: EAGVVQSPRYKIIEKKQPVAFWCNPISGHNTLYWYLQNLGQGPELLIRYENEEAVDDSQLPKDRFSAERLKGVDSTLKIQPAELGDSAVYLCASSLIANTASEQYFGPGTRLTVT.

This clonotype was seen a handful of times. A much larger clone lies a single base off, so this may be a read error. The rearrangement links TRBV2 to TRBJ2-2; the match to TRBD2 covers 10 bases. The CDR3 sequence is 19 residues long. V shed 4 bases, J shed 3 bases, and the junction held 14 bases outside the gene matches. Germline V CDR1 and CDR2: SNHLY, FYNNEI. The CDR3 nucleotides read TGTGCCAGCAGTGGACGGGCTAGCGGGGGCCCATGGGACACCGGGGAGCTGTTTTTT. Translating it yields CASSGRASGGPWDTGELFF.

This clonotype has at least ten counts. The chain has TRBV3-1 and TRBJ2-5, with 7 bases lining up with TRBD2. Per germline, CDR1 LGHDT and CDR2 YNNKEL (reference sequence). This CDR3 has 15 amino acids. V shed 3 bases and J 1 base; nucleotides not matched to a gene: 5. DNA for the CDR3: TGTGCCAGCAGCCACAGAGCGGGGACCCAAGAGACCCAGTACTTC. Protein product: CASSHRAGTQETQYF.

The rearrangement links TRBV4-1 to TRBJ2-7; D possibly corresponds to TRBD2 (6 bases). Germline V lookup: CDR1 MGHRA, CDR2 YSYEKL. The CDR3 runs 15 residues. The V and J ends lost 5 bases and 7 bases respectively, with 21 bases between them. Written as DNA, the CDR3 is TGCGCCAGCAGCATTTTCCGAACAGGACTACGGGAGCAGTACTTC. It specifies CASSIFRTGLREQYF.

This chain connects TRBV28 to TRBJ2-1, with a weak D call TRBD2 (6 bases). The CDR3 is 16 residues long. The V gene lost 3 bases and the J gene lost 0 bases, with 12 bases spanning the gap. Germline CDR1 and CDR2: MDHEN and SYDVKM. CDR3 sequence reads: CASSLISGGSYNEQFF. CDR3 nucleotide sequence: TGTGCCAGCAGTTTGATTAGCGGAGGCTCCTACAATGAGCAGTTCTTC.

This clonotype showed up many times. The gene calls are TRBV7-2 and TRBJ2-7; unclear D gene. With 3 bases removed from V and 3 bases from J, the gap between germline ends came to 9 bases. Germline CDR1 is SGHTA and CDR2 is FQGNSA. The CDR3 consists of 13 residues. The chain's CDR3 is CASSFNRVYEQYF. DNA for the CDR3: TGTGCCAGCAGCTTCAATAGGGTCTACGAGCAGTACTTC.

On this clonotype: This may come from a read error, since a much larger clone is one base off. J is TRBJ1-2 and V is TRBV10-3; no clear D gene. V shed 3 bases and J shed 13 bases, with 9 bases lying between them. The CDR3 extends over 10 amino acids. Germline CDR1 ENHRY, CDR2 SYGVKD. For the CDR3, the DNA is TGTGCCATCAGTGAAAGGGTTTGCACCTTC. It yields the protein CAISERVCTF.

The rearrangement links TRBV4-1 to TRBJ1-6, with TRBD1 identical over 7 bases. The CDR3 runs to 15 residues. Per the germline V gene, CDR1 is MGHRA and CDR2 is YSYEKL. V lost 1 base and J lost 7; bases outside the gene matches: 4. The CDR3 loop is CASSQGAGGNSPLHF. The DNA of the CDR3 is TGCGCCAGCAGCCAAGGAGCAGGGGGGAATTCACCCCTCCACTTT.

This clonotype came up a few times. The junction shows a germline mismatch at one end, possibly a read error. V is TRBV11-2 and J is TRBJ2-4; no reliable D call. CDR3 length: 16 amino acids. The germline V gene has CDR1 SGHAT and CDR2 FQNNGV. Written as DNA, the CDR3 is TGTGCCAGCAGCTTAGATCTCTTATCGGCCAAGAACATTCAGTACTTC. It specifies CASSLDLLSAKNIQYF.

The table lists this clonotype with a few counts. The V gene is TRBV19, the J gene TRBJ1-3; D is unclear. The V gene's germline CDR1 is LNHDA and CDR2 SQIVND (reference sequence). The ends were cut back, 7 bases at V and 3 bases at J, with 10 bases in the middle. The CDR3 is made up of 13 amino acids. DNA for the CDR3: TGTGCCAGTAACCCAGAGGATGGAAACACCATATATTTT. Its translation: CASNPEDGNTIYF.

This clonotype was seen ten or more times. The CDR3 region is CASSFGDSGNTIYF. CDR3 coding DNA: TGTGCCAGCAGTTTCGGGGACTCTGGAAACACCATATATTTT. This chain connects TRBV12-3 or TRBV12-4 to TRBJ1-3, with D unclear. There are 14 residues in the CDR3. V was cut by 3 bases and J by 0 bases, with 6 bases left in between.

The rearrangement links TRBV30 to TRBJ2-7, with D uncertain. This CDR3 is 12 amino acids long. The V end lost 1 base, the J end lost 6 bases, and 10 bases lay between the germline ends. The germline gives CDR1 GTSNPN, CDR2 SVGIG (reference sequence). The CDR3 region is CAWSDSVREQYF. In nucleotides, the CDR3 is TGTGCCTGGAGTGACAGCGTCCGCGAGCAGTACTTC.

The CDR3 loop reads CASKSGDSGVLTF. CDR3 sequence (DNA): TGTGCCAGCAAGAGCGGGGACTCGGGCGTCCTGACTTTC. V and J are TRBV6-1 and TRBJ2-6; 7 nucleotides agree with TRBD2. Germline loops: CDR1 MNHNS, CDR2 SASEGT. The ends lost 7 bases at V and 12 bases at J; junction bases unmatched: 9. CDR3 length equals 13 residues.